The sequence of this T cell receptor (beta chain) was determined in a study of cytomegalovirus exposure and HLA in healthy donors. Regarding the study as a whole: Earlier findings revealed that most TCR beta V segments proved productive either about 87% or about 30% of the time.

A note on this clone: As yet, its antigen is unknown. Additional DNA sequences in this sample encode the identical CDR3.

Unrecorded immune exposure was likely among donors, who were nominally healthy when sampled. The PCR contained 60 Vbeta and 13 Jbeta primers. The data were produced by immunoSEQ multiplex PCR, yet TCRdb's version contains in-frame clones alone and is incomplete. The sample lists around 130,000 clones, roughly 75% occurring once. There are 14 residues in the CDR3. Germline assignment: CDR1 MNHEY and CDR2 SMNVEV (reference sequence). J was trimmed by 4 bases and V by 5 bases; bases with no gene match: 4. The receptor's source is a man aged 25 to 40 in good health and CMV-seronegative. Material: PBMCs. This chain connects TRBV27 to TRBJ1-4, with 7 positions matching TRBD1. CDR3 coding DNA: TGTGCCAGCAGTAGAGGGGGCCTTAATGAAAAACTGTTTTTT. This codes for CASSRGGLNEKLFF.